Listed here are 4 T cell receptor beta chains from one sample, sequenced in a study of radiation and T cells in renal cell carcinoma. As for treatment: 15 Gy SBRT to primary tumor, nephrectomy 4 weeks later. Libraries were prepared by immunoSEQ multiplex PCR; TCRdb keeps only in-frame clonotypes and omits some of them. The sample has approximately 17,000 clones, roughly 50% seen once. The sequencing used tumor tissue, collected from a patient whose treatment included radiotherapy and nephrectomy. These receptors originate from a woman aged 55-75 years with renal cell carcinoma.

The V call is TRBV4-1, the J call TRBJ1-2; D is uncertain. With 0 bases removed from V and 0 bases from J, the gap between germline ends came to 5 bases. The length of the CDR3 is 14 residues. The germline gives CDR1 MGHRA, CDR2 YSYEKL. The CDR3 region has the DNA TGCGCCAGCAGCCAAGACTTTACTAACTATGGCTACACCTTC. Protein: CASSQDFTNYGYTF.

This chain uses TRBV27 with TRBJ1-1, with 12 bases aligning to TRBD1. This CDR3 comprises 14 residues. J gave up 4 bases and V 5 bases, and 2 bases lay outside the gene matches. From germline, CDR1 is MNHEY and CDR2 SMNVEV (reference sequence). CDR3 region: CASSGTGGFTEAFF. In DNA form, the CDR3 reads TGTGCCAGCAGTGGGACAGGGGGCTTCACTGAAGCTTTCTTT.

This CDR3 reads CASSFQGILYTF. The CDR3 coding sequence is TGTGCCAGCAGTTTTCAGGGAATTCTCTACACCTTC. The rearrangement links TRBV27 to TRBJ1-2; TRBD1 is a possible D gene (5 bases). Trimming cost V 3 bases and J 10 bases, with 12 bases left between them. This CDR3 is 12 amino acids long. Germline assignment: CDR1 MNHEY and CDR2 SMNVEV (reference sequence).

Comments on this clone: The same CDR3 arises from other DNA sequences in this sample as well. The rearrangement joins TRBV9 to TRBJ1-2; maybe TRBD1 (5 bases). Germline V lookup: CDR1 SGDLS, CDR2 YYNGEE. CDR3 length: 15 residues. Trimming removed 0 bases from V and 1 base from J, with 10 bases in between. CDR3: CASSVVGQGNYGYTF. The DNA of the CDR3 is TGTGCCAGCAGCGTAGTCGGGCAGGGTAACTATGGCTACACCTTC.